Below, one T cell receptor beta chain is given with its context. These data are taken from a study of cytomegalovirus exposure and HLA in healthy donors. V lost 5 bases to trimming and J lost 5 bases, with 12 bases between them. CDR1 is SEHNR, CDR2 FQNEAQ, per germline (reference sequence). The CDR3 covers 14 residues. The protocol was immunoSEQ multiplex PCR, while the TCRdb copy is restricted to in-frame clones and leaves out a portion. Among around 90,000 clones listed, 84% were seen once. The TCR originated in a woman under 30 in good health and CMV-seropositive. The chain combines TRBV7-9 with TRBJ1-4; no firm D call. Sequenced: PBMCs. CDR3 nucleotide sequence: TGTGCCAGCAGCGTAGACGGAGCGAATGAAAAACTGTTTTTT. This translates into CASSVDGANEKLFF.